The 5 T cell receptor beta chains in this list originate from one sample, sequenced in a study of molecular identifiers for immune sequencing clone quantification. TCRdb re-called the PCR reads through MiXCR, storing one row per CDR3 protein. This sample has 40,000 or so distinct CDR3 sequences, with 15% to 20% found just once. What was sequenced was naive CD8+ T cells from blood, with Jurkat cell RNA spiked in. Subset meaning: FACS-sorted CD8+CD4-CCR7+CD45RA+ naive T cells. The receptors here all came from a human donor in good health. Some libraries in this study had Jurkat cell RNA spiked in.

This clonotype was observed many times. The V gene is TRBV4-2, the J gene TRBJ2-3, with a tentative D call TRBD1 (6 bases). The CDR3 has 14 residues. V was cut by 5 bases and J by 4 bases, with 13 bases left in between. Germline CDR1 reads LGHNA; CDR2 reads YNFKEQ. CDR3 sequence: CASSGPGTSDTQYF. The CDR3 DNA is TGTGCCAGCAGCGGTCCAGGGACATCAGATACGCAGTATTTT.

Ten or more counts support this clonotype. The chain carries TRBV7-9 and TRBJ2-1; possible D gene TRBD2, 6 bases. With 4 bases removed from V and 6 bases from J, the gap between germline ends came to 10 bases. This CDR3 is 13 amino acids long. The germline V gene has CDR1 SEHNR and CDR2 FQNEAQ (reference sequence). CDR3 protein: CASSSGLGNEQFF. The CDR3, as DNA: TGTGCCAGCAGCTCGGGACTCGGCAATGAGCAGTTCTTC.

In this sample, this clonotype turned up many times. The chain uses TRBV28 and TRBJ2-3, with 8 bases identical to TRBD2. There are 16 residues in the CDR3. The germline V gene encodes CDR1 MDHEN and CDR2 SYDVKM. V dropped 3 bases and J dropped 1; count of bases not matched to a gene: 6. The CDR3 nucleotides are TGTGCCAGCAGTTTTGGGGCGGGAGGTCGCACAGATACGCAGTATTTT. Encoded protein: CASSFGAGGRTDTQYF.

The sample holds many counts of this clonotype. The chain is built from TRBV5-6 and TRBJ2-7; 9 nucleotides agree with TRBD1. Unmatched junction bases numbered 7, after V lost 3 bases and J lost 3 bases. Germline-derived CDR1 and CDR2 are SGHDT and YYEEEE. This CDR3 comprises 15 residues. The CDR3 DNA follows: TGTGCCAGCAGCTCAAATGGACAGGGGTTCTACGAGCAGTACTTC. Translated, it gives CASSSNGQGFYEQYF.

This clonotype was counted ten times or more. This chain links TRBV10-3 with TRBJ2-7; tentatively, D is TRBD2 (5 bases). Trimming stripped 2 bases from V and 3 bases from J, with 20 bases between. The CDR3 sequence is 17 residues long. CDR1 ENHRY and CDR2 SYGVKD come from the germline V gene. The CDR3 loop is CAISEPGVGSVSYEQYF. The CDR3 DNA follows: TGTGCCATCAGTGAGCCCGGAGTGGGTAGCGTAAGCTACGAGCAGTACTTC.